The rows below give T cell receptor beta chains drawn from one sample of a study of blood T cell repertoires in COVID-19. Repertoires were generated with immunoSEQ multiplex PCR, while TCRdb's copy carries only in-frame clones and drops some. Of approximately 130,000 clones in the sample, around three quarters were seen once. The sequenced material came from peripheral blood. These receptors originate from a human donor in a cohort sampled during active COVID-19. The CDR3 runs from the conserved cysteine through the conserved F or W. D genes are given only for firm matches. Clone size appears in some rows only: once, few, many, or a class for an expanded clone.

abundance	v_gene	d_gene	j_gene	CDR3aa	CDR3nt
once	TRBV4-1	TRBD1	TRBJ2-5	CASSQVGQGAGETQYF	TGCGCCAGCAGCCAAGTCGGACAGGGGGCAGGGGAGACCCAGTACTTC
few	TRBV18	TRBD1	TRBJ1-6	CASSPDRGNSPLHF	TGTGCCAGCTCCCCAGACAGGGGGAATTCACCCCTCCACTTT
NA	TRBV25-1	NA	TRBJ1-2	CASSQGGYGYTF	TGTGCCAGCAGTCAGGGAGGCTATGGCTACACCTTC
once	TRBV11-2	NA	TRBJ2-3	CASSLDGGTVRRTDTQYF	TGTGCCAGCAGCTTAGATGGGGGGACGGTCAGGCGCACAGATACGCAGTATTTT
NA	TRBV5-6	NA	TRBJ2-7	CASSENLVSEQYF	TGTGCCAGCAGCGAAAACTTAGTATCCGAGCAGTACTTC
NA	TRBV2	TRBD2	TRBJ2-7	CASSEEGFPSGGYEQYF	TGTGCCAGCAGTGAAGAGGGTTTTCCTAGCGGGGGTTACGAGCAGTACTTC
NA	TRBV19	TRBD1	TRBJ2-2	CASSKPGTENTGELFF	TGTGCCAGTAGCAAACCGGGGACAGAGAACACCGGGGAGCTGTTTTTT
NA	TRBV7-3	TRBD2	TRBJ2-5	CASSLIGGGVQETQYF	TGTGCCAGCAGCTTAATCGGCGGGGGGGTCCAAGAGACCCAGTACTTC
NA	TRBV6-1	NA	TRBJ2-7	CASSEPGTFSYEQYF	TGTGCCAGCAGTGAACCCGGGACTTTTTCCTACGAGCAGTACTTC
few	TRBV28	TRBD1	TRBJ2-7	CASSGKTGGIYYEQYF	TGTGCCAGCAGTGGGAAGACAGGGGGCATATATTACGAGCAGTACTTC
NA	TRBV5-5	TRBD1	TRBJ2-7	CASSLGPTGGSYEQYF	TGTGCCAGCAGCTTGGGCCCGACAGGGGGCTCCTACGAGCAGTACTTC
NA	TRBV21-1	NA	TRBJ2-7	CASSKATREGRVICEQYF	TGTGCCAGCAGCAAAGCCACGCGGGAGGGCAGGGTAATCTGCGAGCAGTACTTC
NA	TRBV19	TRBD1	TRBJ2-7	CASSMGTGAYEQYF	TGTGCCAGTAGTATGGGGACAGGGGCCTACGAGCAGTACTTC
few	TRBV12-3/TRBV12-4	NA	TRBJ1-5	CASSFRGDQPQHF	TGTGCCAGCAGTTTTAGGGGCGATCAGCCCCAGCATTTT
once	TRBV6-5	NA	TRBJ1-1	CASSYGFQANTEAFF	TGTGCCAGCAGTTACGGGTTTCAGGCGAACACTGAAGCTTTCTTT
NA	TRBV2	NA	TRBJ1-1	CASSNGLRGTEAFF	TGTGCCAGCTCCAATGGGCTCCGGGGCACTGAAGCTTTCTTT
NA	TRBV7-9	TRBD2	TRBJ2-3	CATLAGGSTDTQYF	TGTGCCACCTTGGCCGGGGGGAGCACAGATACGCAGTATTTT
few	TRBV27	NA	TRBJ1-1	CASNHFQGGTEAFF	TGTGCCAGCAACCACTTCCAGGGCGGAACTGAAGCTTTCTTT
many	TRBV7-2	TRBD1	TRBJ1-2	CASSLGDRGYGYTF	TGTGCCAGCAGCTTAGGGGACAGGGGCTATGGCTACACCTTC
NA	TRBV28	NA	TRBJ1-2	CASSLSLPHGIYGYTF	TGTGCCAGCAGTTTATCTCTCCCCCACGGGATCTATGGCTACACCTTC
NA	TRBV10-3	TRBD1	TRBJ2-7	CAISGDRGSNHYEQYF	TGTGCCATCAGTGGGGACAGGGGCTCAAATCACTACGAGCAGTACTTC
NA	TRBV27	NA	TRBJ1-2	CASRPQTGGYTF	TGTGCCAGCAGACCCCAGACTGGCGGCTACACCTTC
few	TRBV5-8	NA	TRBJ1-1	CASSLGGENTEAFF	TGTGCCAGCAGCTTGGGAGGAGAGAACACTGAAGCTTTCTTT
NA	TRBV5-6	NA	TRBJ1-5	CASSLYRNQPQHF	TGTGCCAGCAGCTTGTATCGCAATCAGCCCCAGCATTTT
NA	TRBV4-1	TRBD1	TRBJ1-1	CASSPGGTEAFF	TGCGCCAGCAGTCCAGGGGGTACTGAAGCTTTCTTT
NA	TRBV7-2	TRBD1	TRBJ2-3	CASSRGQGSTDTQYF	TGTGCCAGCAGCCGCGGACAGGGGAGCACAGATACGCAGTATTTT
NA	TRBV30	NA	TRBJ2-7	CAWHSGTAGRGYEQYF	TGTGCCTGGCACTCCGGGACAGCGGGCCGAGGCTACGAGCAGTACTTC
NA	TRBV19	NA	TRBJ2-2	CASRGASGANTGELFF	TGTGCCAGCCGGGGGGCTAGCGGCGCGAACACCGGGGAGCTGTTTTTT
NA	TRBV5-5	TRBD1	TRBJ1-1	CASSWGTGSTVAFF	TGTGCCAGCAGCTGGGGGACAGGGTCCACTGTAGCTTTCTTT
NA	TRBV2	NA	TRBJ2-1	CASNEEYNEQFF	TGTGCCAGCAACGAAGAGTACAATGAGCAGTTCTTC
NA	TRBV19	NA	TRBJ1-5	CASGGDRGQPQHF	TGTGCCTCCGGCGGGGATAGAGGTCAGCCCCAGCATTTT
few	TRBV11-2	TRBD2	TRBJ2-7	CASSPIAGGRAYEQYF	TGTGCCAGCAGCCCGATCGCGGGGGGCCGTGCCTACGAGCAGTACTTC
few	TRBV9	NA	TRBJ1-2	CASSVSQAKNYGYTF	TGTGCCAGCAGCGTCTCGCAGGCAAAAAACTATGGCTACACCTTC
NA	TRBV28	NA	TRBJ2-7	CASSFWQAPYEQYF	TGTGCCAGCAGTTTCTGGCAGGCGCCCTACGAGCAGTACTTC
NA	TRBV4-1	TRBD2	TRBJ2-1	CASSLKGLAGGQQNEQFF	TGCGCCAGCAGCCTTAAAGGGCTAGCGGGGGGGCAGCAAAATGAGCAGTTCTTC
NA	TRBV14	NA	TRBJ2-3	CASSHGRLVVDTQYF	TGTGCCAGCAGCCATGGAAGACTAGTGGTAGATACGCAGTATTTT
NA	TRBV6-5	NA	TRBJ1-1	CASTKRGSLEAFF	TGTGCCAGCACTAAAAGGGGAAGTCTTGAAGCTTTCTTT
once	TRBV6-2/TRBV6-3	NA	TRBJ2-7	CASSLPPSNEQYF	TGTGCCAGCAGTCTCCCCCCTAGTAACGAGCAGTACTTC
NA	TRBV6-5	NA	TRBJ1-6	CASSPLSRESPLHF	TGTGCCAGCAGTCCACTCTCGCGGGAATCACCCCTCCACTTT
NA	TRBV5-4	NA	TRBJ1-6	CASSLERDNSPLHF	TGTGCCAGCAGCTTGGAACGGGATAATTCACCCCTCCACTTT
once	TRBV2	NA	TRBJ2-7	CASSGATGTYEQYF	TGTGCCAGCAGTGGGGCAACAGGGACCTACGAGCAGTACTTC
NA	TRBV5-4	NA	TRBJ1-1	CASRKDPGEAFF	TGTGCCAGCAGAAAGGATCCGGGGGAAGCTTTCTTT
NA	TRBV5-6	NA	TRBJ2-4	CASSLGLQGIHQYF	TGTGCCAGCAGCTTGGGCTTACAGGGAATTCATCAGTACTTC
NA	TRBV19	TRBD1	TRBJ2-6	CASRGTGPSGANVLTF	TGTGCCAGTAGGGGGACAGGTCCCTCTGGGGCCAACGTCCTGACTTTC
many	TRBV11-2	TRBD2	TRBJ2-1	CASSRTSGAGNEQFF	TGTGCCAGCAGCCGTACTAGCGGGGCAGGCAATGAGCAGTTCTTC
few	TRBV20-1	TRBD2	TRBJ2-1	CSASGRLAGVNNEQFF	TGCAGTGCTAGTGGCCGACTAGCGGGGGTAAACAATGAGCAGTTCTTC
NA	TRBV6-5	TRBD1	TRBJ1-4	CASRGDSGNEKLFF	TGTGCCAGCAGGGGGGACAGCGGTAATGAAAAACTGTTTTTT
NA	TRBV6-5	NA	TRBJ1-1	CASSYYGGMTEAFF	TGTGCCAGCAGTTACTACGGCGGAATGACTGAAGCTTTCTTT
once	TRBV5-4	TRBD1	TRBJ1-1	CASSFGQGPETEAFF	TGTGCCAGCAGCTTTGGACAGGGGCCAGAAACTGAAGCTTTCTTT
NA	TRBV7-2	NA	TRBJ1-2	CASSPQTNYGYTF	TGTGCCAGCAGTCCCCAGACAAACTATGGCTACACCTTC
NA	TRBV18	NA	TRBJ2-5	CASSPTSPKAGETQYF	TGTGCCAGCTCACCAACTAGCCCCAAGGCGGGAGAGACCCAGTACTTC
NA	TRBV6-1	TRBD2	TRBJ2-3	CASSEALAGMTDTQYF	TGTGCCAGCAGTGAAGCGCTAGCGGGGATGACAGATACGCAGTATTTT
NA	TRBV25-1	NA	TRBJ2-7	CASSDDRRYEQYF	TGTGCCAGCAGTGATGACAGAAGGTACGAGCAGTACTTC
NA	TRBV18	TRBD1	TRBJ2-7	CASSPPQGQGGREQYF	TGTGCCAGCTCACCACCTCAGGGACAGGGGGGACGCGAGCAGTACTTC
NA	TRBV30	NA	TRBJ2-7	CAWSPPHEDYEQYF	TGTGCCTGGAGCCCCCCCCATGAGGACTACGAGCAGTACTTC
NA	TRBV30	NA	TRBJ1-1	CAWSVPSRTSRDTEAFF	TGTGCCTGGAGTGTACCCAGTAGGACATCAAGGGACACTGAAGCTTTCTTT
NA	TRBV28	TRBD1	TRBJ1-6	CASSLPGQGNSPLHF	TGTGCCAGCAGTCTACCGGGACAGGGTAATTCACCCCTCCACTTT
NA	TRBV19	NA	TRBJ2-7	CASSIAGAYEQYF	TGTGCCAGTAGTATAGCAGGGGCCTACGAGCAGTACTTC
NA	TRBV5-6	TRBD2	TRBJ2-1	CASSLVSGYYNEQFF	TGTGCCAGCAGCTTGGTTAGCGGGTATTACAATGAGCAGTTCTTC